One T cell receptor (beta chain) is described in this entry. Its antigen is as yet unknown. This record belongs to a study of cytomegalovirus exposure and HLA in healthy donors. General observations from the study: The authors later found TCR association rates varying by HLA locus, with DRB1 most and HLA-C fewest. Specificity of three CMV-associated chains for CMV antigens was verified in vitro.

PCR involved 60 Vbeta and 13 Jbeta primers. Produced via immunoSEQ multiplex PCR; TCRdb's table is partial and in-frame only. This table holds about 130,000 clones. With 0 bases removed from V and 2 bases from J, the gap between germline ends came to 10 bases. Germline V gene lookup returns CDR1 MNHEY and CDR2 SVGAGI. The CDR3 sequence is 15 residues long. The chain combines TRBV6-5 with TRBJ2-5; no clear D gene. Material for sequencing was PBMCs. This clonotype was obtained from a man aged 35 to 55 in good health and CMV-seronegative. DNA for the CDR3: TGTGCCAGCAGTTACTCGTTCAGAAAGCAAGAGACCCAGTACTTC. Translated: CASSYSFRKQETQYF.